The 13 T cell receptor beta chains in this list originate from one sample, sequenced in a study of Graves' ophthalmopathy and Graves' hyperthyroidism. RNA transcripts provided the template for amplifying TCR beta CDR3 regions. HTBI primers primed a first-round RT-PCR, and a second-round multiplex PCR followed. MiXCR, applied by TCRdb to the multiplex PCR reads, yields one record per CDR3 protein. The sample includes some 390,000 distinct CDR3 sequences, approximately 20% of them seen just once. Input material: peripheral blood. Receptor source: a woman aged 18-35 years with Graves' ophthalmopathy.

This clonotype was counted many times. This chain joins TRBV6-5 and TRBJ1-2, with 8 positions matching TRBD1. Germline V gene lookup returns CDR1 MNHEY and CDR2 SVGAGI. This CDR3 is built from 16 residues. Germline trimming cut 4 bases from V and 0 bases from J; bases unmatched to any gene: 7. CDR3 residues: CASSSATGVTNYGYTF. CDR3 sequence (DNA): TGTGCCAGCAGTTCCGCGACAGGGGTTACTAACTATGGCTACACCTTC.

This clonotype was recorded at least ten times. V is TRBV27 and J is TRBJ2-7, with TRBD2 as a possible D gene (6 bases). The germline V and J ends were trimmed by 3 bases and 2 bases, with 11 bases remaining between them. The V gene's germline CDR1 is MNHEY and CDR2 SMNVEV (reference sequence). The length of the CDR3 is 14 residues. The CDR3 protein is CASSLEGPAYEQYF. CDR3 sequence (DNA): TGTGCCAGCAGTTTGGAGGGACCCGCCTACGAGCAGTACTTC.

The chain is built from TRBV28 and TRBJ2-7, with D possibly TRBD1 on 7 matching bases. The V end was cut by 4 bases, the J end by 5 bases, with 9 bases between. The germline gives CDR1 MDHEN, CDR2 SYDVKM. This CDR3 spans 12 amino acids. The CDR3: CASSSGGNEQYF. CDR3 coding DNA: TGTGCCAGCAGTTCAGGGGGGAACGAGCAGTACTTC.

The table lists this clonotype with many counts. The chain combines TRBV6-2 or TRBV6-3 with TRBJ2-7; 8 positions match TRBD2. The CDR3 contains 16 residues. Germline V CDR1 and CDR2: MNHEY, SVGEGT. V shed 2 bases and J 5 bases; nucleotides not matched to a gene: 11. The CDR3 sequence is CASSYLELAGRDEQYF. CDR3 coding DNA: TGTGCCAGCAGTTACCTGGAGTTAGCGGGAAGGGACGAGCAGTACTTC.

In this sample, this clonotype turned up many times. DNA for the CDR3: TGTGCCACCGGTGACAGGGGAACAACTGAAGCTTTCTTT. Its protein is CATGDRGTTEAFF. The V gene is TRBV25-1, the J gene TRBJ1-1, with 8 bases aligning to TRBD1. V lost 10 bases, J lost 5 bases, and 9 bases stayed unmatched. The CDR3 length is 13 residues. In germline, CDR1 is MGHDK, CDR2 SYGVNS.

This clonotype was picked up many times. CDR3 sequence reads: CATSPRGHSFNEQYF. The CDR3 coding sequence is TGTGCCACCAGTCCTCGGGGACATAGTTTTAACGAGCAGTACTTC. This rearrangement joins TRBV24-1 to TRBJ2-7; D perhaps matches TRBD1 (6 bases). This CDR3 has 15 residues. Trimming took 6 bases from V and 5 from J, leaving 19 bases between them. The germline V gene has CDR1 KGHDR and CDR2 SFDVKD.

This clonotype has at least ten counts. The CDR3 loop is CAWSVGVTSETQYF. CDR3 DNA: TGTGCCTGGAGTGTGGGCGTGACTAGTGAGACCCAGTACTTC. The chain combines TRBV30 with TRBJ2-5; D perhaps matches TRBD2 (6 bases). The germline V and J ends were trimmed by 0 bases and 5 bases, with 13 bases remaining between them. This CDR3 has 14 amino acids. Germline CDR1 GTSNPN, CDR2 SVGIG (reference sequence). The full variable domain, rest sourced from reference TRBV30 and TRBJ2-5, is SQTIHQWPATLVQPVGSPLSLECTVEGTSNPNLYWYRQAAGRGLQLLFYSVGIGQISSEVPQNLSASRPQDRQFILSSKKLLLSDSGFYLCAWSVGVTSETQYFGPGTRLLVL.

This clonotype was recorded at least ten times. V usage is TRBV28 and J usage is TRBJ1-1; D call uncertain. Between the trimmed V and J ends, which lost 1 base and 7 bases, there was a span of 7 bases. Germline CDR1 MDHEN, CDR2 SYDVKM. CDR3 length equals 12 residues. The CDR3 sequence is CASSLYRGEAFF. The CDR3 coding sequence is TGTGCCAGCAGTTTATATCGGGGTGAAGCTTTCTTT.

In this sample, this clonotype turned up many times. The rearrangement uses TRBV5-6 and TRBJ1-5; the match to TRBD1 covers 7 bases. In germline, CDR1 is SGHDT, CDR2 YYEEEE. The CDR3 is made up of 15 amino acids. The trim removed 3 bases at V and 3 bases at J, leaving 6 bases unmatched. Here the CDR3 DNA reads TGTGCCAGCAGCTCCTCGGACAGGCCCAATCAGCCCCAGCATTTT. Protein: CASSSSDRPNQPQHF. Drawing the rest from reference TRBV5-6 and TRBJ1-5, the complete variable domain is DAGVTQSPTHLIKTRGQQVTLRCSPKSGHDTVSWYQQALGQGPQFIFQYYEEEERQRGNFPDRFSGHQFPNYSSELNVNALLLGDSALYLCASSSSDRPNQPQHFGDGTRLSIL.

This clonotype came up once. CDR3: CASSPGIANTGELFF. CDR3 sequence (DNA): TGTGCCAGCAGTCCCGGAATCGCGAACACCGGGGAGCTGTTTTTT. V gene TRBV6-1 combines with J gene TRBJ2-2; no definite D call. Trimming shortened V by 5 bases and J by 0 bases, and 10 bases separated the two germline ends. Per the germline V gene, CDR1 is MNHNS and CDR2 is SASEGT. This CDR3 has 15 amino acids.

This chain uses TRBV7-2 with TRBJ2-7, with TRBD1 as a possible D gene (5 bases). Trimming removed 5 bases at V and 4 bases at J, with 15 bases between. From germline, CDR1 is SGHTA and CDR2 FQGNSA. The CDR3 covers 14 residues. The CDR3 DNA reads TGTGCCAGCAGCCAGCAGGGTGATTCGTACGAGCAGTACTTC. Translation: CASSQQGDSYEQYF.

At least ten counts were recorded for this clonotype. This rearrangement joins TRBV4-2 to TRBJ2-2, with D possibly being TRBD1 (5 bases). Trimming left V 1 base short and J 7 bases short, with 19 bases between. The CDR3 extends over 17 amino acids. The germline CDR1 and CDR2 sequences are LGHNA and YNFKEQ. Here the CDR3 DNA reads TGTGCCAGCAGCCAAGTCGGGCAGGGTGGGCTTAACGGGGAGCTGTTTTTT. It translates to CASSQVGQGGLNGELFF.

V usage is TRBV18 and J usage is TRBJ1-5; 7 bases are shared with TRBD1. V shed 6 bases, J shed 4 bases, and the junction held 9 bases outside the gene matches. The CDR3 consists of 15 residues. Germline CDR1 reads KGHSH; CDR2 reads LQKENI. Written as DNA, the CDR3 is TGTGCCAGCTCGCCCGACAGGGACCCAAATCAGCCCCAGCATTTT. Its protein is CASSPDRDPNQPQHF.